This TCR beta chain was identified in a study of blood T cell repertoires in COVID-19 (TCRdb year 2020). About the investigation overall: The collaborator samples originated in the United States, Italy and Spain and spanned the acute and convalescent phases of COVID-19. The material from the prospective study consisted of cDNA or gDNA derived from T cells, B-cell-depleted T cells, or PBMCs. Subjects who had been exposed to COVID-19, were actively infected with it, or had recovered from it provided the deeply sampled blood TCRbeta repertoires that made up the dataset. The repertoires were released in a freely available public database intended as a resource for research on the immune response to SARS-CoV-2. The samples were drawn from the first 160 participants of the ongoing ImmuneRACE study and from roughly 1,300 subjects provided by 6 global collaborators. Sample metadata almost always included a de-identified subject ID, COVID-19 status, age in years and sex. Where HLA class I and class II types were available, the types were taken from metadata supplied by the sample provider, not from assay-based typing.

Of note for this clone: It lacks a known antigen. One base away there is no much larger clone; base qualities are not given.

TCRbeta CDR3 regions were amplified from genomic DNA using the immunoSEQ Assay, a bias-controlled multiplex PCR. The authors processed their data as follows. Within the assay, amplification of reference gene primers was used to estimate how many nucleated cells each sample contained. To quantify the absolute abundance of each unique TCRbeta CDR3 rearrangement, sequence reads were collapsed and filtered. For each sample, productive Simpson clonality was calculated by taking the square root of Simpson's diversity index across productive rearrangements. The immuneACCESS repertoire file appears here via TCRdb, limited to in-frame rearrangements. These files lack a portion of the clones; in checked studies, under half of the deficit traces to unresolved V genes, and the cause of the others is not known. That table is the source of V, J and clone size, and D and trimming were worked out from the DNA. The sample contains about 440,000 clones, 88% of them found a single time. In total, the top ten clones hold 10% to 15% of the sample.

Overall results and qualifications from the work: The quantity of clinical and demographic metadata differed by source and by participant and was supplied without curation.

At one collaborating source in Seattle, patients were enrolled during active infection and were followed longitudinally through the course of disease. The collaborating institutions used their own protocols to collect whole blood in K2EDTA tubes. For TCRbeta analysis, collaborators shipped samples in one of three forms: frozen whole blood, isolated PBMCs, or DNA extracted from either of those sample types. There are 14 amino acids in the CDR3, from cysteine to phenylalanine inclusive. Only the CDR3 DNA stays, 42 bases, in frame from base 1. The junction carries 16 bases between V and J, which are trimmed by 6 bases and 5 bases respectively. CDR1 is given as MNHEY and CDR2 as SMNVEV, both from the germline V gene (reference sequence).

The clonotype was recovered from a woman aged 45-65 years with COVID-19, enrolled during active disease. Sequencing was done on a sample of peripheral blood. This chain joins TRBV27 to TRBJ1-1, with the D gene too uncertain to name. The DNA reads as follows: TGTGCCAGCAGGGCCGGAGAGGGATGGACTGAAGCTTTCTTT. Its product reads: CASRAGEGWTEAFF.